This entry describes one TCR beta chain. What it recognizes is unknown. The data stem from a study of cytomegalovirus exposure and HLA in healthy donors. Study-wide results and caveats: Three CMV-associated chains proved CMV antigen-specific in vitro. Upon later analysis, HLA-associated TCR beta chains proved more clonally expanded than other, equally common chains.

Unrecorded immune exposures were likely, despite nominal health at sampling. PCR primers comprised 60 Vbeta and 13 Jbeta primers. The method was immunoSEQ multiplex PCR; TCRdb's version includes in-frame clones alone and lacks a portion of them. The sample has 150,000 to 200,000 clones, roughly 84% seen once. CDR3 length equals 13 residues. CDR1 and CDR2 (germline): SGHRS, YFSETQ. The V gene lost 9 bases and the J gene lost 3 bases, with 15 bases spanning the gap. The TCR comes from a man between 25 and 39 years old in good health and CMV-seronegative. This chain links TRBV5-1 with TRBJ2-5; the D is unclear. Material: PBMCs. The CDR3 sequence: CATSARVEETQYF. CDR3 in DNA: TGCGCCACCTCTGCCCGAGTAGAAGAGACCCAGTACTTC.